This TCR beta chain was retrieved from a study of T cells in Graves' hyperthyroidism and ophthalmopathy. Study-level results: Most thyroid clonotypes with frequency above 0.001 were detected in blood. A model of 13 V-J features distinguished ophthalmopathy from stable hyperthyroidism.

Amplification yielded TCR beta CDR3 regions, with RNA transcripts as the source. First-round RT-PCR with HTBI primers amplified the TCR CDR3 region. TCRdb processed the multiplex PCR reads anew with MiXCR; each CDR3 protein has one entry. The repertoire holds approximately 380,000 distinct CDR3 sequences, with 15% to 20% as singletons. The diagnostic basis comprised clinical symptoms, serum thyroxine and TRAb, thyroid ultrasound and orbital computed tomography. PBMCs were collected from an approximately 9 ml volume of fresh peripheral blood. This clonotype was seen a handful of times. The antigen remains undetermined. This TCR was recovered from a man younger than 30 with Graves' ophthalmopathy. The sequenced material came from blood.

The CDR3 DNA reads TGCGCCAGCAGCCAAGCTCAGGAAGGTGGCTACGAGCAGTACTTC. The encoded protein is CASSQAQEGGYEQYF. The chain recombines TRBV4-1 with TRBJ2-7; D unresolved. Per germline, CDR1 MGHRA and CDR2 YSYEKL. V lost 1 base to trimming and J lost 3 bases, with 13 bases between them. The CDR3 is 15 amino acids.